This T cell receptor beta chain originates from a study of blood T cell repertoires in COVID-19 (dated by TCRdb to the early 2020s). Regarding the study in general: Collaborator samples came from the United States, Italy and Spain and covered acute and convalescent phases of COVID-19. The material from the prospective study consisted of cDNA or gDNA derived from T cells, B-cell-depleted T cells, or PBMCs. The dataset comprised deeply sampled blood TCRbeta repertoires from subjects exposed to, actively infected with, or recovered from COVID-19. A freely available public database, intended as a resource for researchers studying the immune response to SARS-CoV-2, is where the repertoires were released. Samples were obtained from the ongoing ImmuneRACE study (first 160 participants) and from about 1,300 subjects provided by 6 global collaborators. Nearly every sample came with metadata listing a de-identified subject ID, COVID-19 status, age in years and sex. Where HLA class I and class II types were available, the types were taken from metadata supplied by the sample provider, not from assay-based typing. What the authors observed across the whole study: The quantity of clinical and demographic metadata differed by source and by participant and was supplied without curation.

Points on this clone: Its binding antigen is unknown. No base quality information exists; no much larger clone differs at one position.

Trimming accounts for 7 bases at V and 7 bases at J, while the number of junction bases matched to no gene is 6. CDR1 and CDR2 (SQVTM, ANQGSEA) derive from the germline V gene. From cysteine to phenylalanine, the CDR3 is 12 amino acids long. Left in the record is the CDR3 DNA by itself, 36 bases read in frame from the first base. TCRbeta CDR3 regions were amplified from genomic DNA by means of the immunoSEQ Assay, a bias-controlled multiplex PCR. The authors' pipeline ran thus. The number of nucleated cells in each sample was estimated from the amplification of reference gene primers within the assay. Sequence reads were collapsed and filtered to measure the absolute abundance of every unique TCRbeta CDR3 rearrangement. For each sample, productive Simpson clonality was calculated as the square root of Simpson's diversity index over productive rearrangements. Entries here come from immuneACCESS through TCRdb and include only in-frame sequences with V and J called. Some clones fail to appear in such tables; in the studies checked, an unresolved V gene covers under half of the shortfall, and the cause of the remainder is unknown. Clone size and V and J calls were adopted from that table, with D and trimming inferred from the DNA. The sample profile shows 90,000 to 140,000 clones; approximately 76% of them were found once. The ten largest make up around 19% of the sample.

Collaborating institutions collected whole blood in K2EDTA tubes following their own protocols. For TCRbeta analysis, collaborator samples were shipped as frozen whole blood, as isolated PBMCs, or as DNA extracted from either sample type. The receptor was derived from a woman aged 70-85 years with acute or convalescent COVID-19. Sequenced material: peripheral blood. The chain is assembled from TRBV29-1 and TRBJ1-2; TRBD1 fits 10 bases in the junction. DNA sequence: TGCAGCGCTTGGAGGGACAGGGGTGGCTACACCTTC. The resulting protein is CSAWRDRGGYTF.